This T cell receptor (beta chain) came from a study of regulatory and conventional T cells in RAG deficiency. Study outcomes and limitations: Omenn patients showed >90% Treg-Tconv overlap and shorter CDR3 lengths. These Omenn syndrome Treg sorts may hold peripherally activated cells instead.

Genomic DNA came from blood conventional CD4+ T cells gated CD25-low CD127-high. Assay used: immunoSEQ multiplex PCR; TCRdb lists only in-frame clones, some missing. The data contain 34,000 or so clones, about 78% of them singletons. CDR1 and CDR2 (germline): SGHRS, YFSETQ. There are 15 residues in the CDR3. The ends lost 3 bases at V and 6 bases at J; junction bases unmatched: 8. Concerning this clone: Its antigen is currently unknown.

These data also formed part of another study, on regulatory T cells. That paper adds: Primers: 52 TRBV forward and 13 TRBJ reverse.

This chain connects TRBV5-1 to TRBJ1-2; 10 nucleotides agree with TRBD1. This receptor was obtained from a human donor in good health. The specimen sequenced was CD4+ effector T cells sorted from blood. CDR3 sequence (DNA): TGCGCCAGCAGCTCGCGACAGGGGGCAATGGATGGCTACACCTTC. This encodes CASSSRQGAMDGYTF.